This T cell receptor (beta chain) comes out of a study of T-cell reconstitution after alpha-beta-depleted transplantation in children. Findings of the study overall: By one year post-transplant, T-cell counts and diversity largely arose from T cells that were newly produced. Reported findings indicate that, about two months after transplant, alpha-beta T cells came from several hundred expanded clones, which were derived from non-depleted graft cells.

Comments on this clonotype: Antigen specificity is unknown.

V shed 2 bases and J shed 6 bases, with 20 bases lying between them. Germline-derived CDR1 and CDR2 are SGHNT and YYREEE (reference sequence). The CDR3 is made up of 17 amino acids. Unique molecular identifiers were built into the TCRbeta library. TCRdb re-called the PCR reads through MiXCR, storing one row per CDR3 protein. The repertoire holds 400,000 to 550,000 distinct CDR3 sequences, with under 12% as singletons. Sequencing used PBMCs, obtained before TCRalphabeta/CD19-depleted stem cell transplant. The genes are TRBV5-4 and TRBJ2-2; TRBD2 might be the D (5 bases). The sequence derives from a child aged 2-15 years with inherited bone marrow failure, due to receive a stem cell transplant. The CDR3 DNA sequence: TGTGCCAGCAGCTTAGCCTGGGGAGTAGGGCTTCCCGGGGAGCTGTTTTTT. Translation: CASSLAWGVGLPGELFF.